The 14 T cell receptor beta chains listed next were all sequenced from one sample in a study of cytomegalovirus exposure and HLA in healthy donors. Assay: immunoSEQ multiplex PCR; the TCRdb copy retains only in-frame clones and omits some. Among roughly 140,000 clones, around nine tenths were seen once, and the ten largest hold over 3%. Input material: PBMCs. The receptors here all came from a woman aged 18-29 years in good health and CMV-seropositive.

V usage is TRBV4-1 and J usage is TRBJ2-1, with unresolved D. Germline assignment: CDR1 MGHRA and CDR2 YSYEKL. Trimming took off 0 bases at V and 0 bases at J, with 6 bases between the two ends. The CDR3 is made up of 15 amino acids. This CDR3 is CASSQDTSSYNEQFF. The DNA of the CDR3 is TGCGCCAGCAGCCAAGATACCAGCTCCTACAATGAGCAGTTCTTC.

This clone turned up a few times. In DNA, the CDR3 is TGTGCCAGCAGCTTAGAACTAGCCCTTCGGTACGAGCAGTACTTC. Its protein product is CASSLELALRYEQYF. The chain is built from TRBV7-2 and TRBJ2-7, with a possible D match to TRBD2 (6 bases). The germline CDR1 and CDR2 sequences are SGHTA and FQGNSA. This CDR3 is built from 15 residues. Between the trimmed V and J ends, which lost 1 base and 4 bases, there was a span of 14 bases.

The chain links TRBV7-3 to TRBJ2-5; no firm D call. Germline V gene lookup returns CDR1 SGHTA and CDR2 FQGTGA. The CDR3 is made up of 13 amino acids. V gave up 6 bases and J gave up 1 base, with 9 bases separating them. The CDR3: CASRLDCQETQYF. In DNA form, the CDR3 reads TGTGCCAGCAGACTTGACTGCCAAGAGACCCAGTACTTC.

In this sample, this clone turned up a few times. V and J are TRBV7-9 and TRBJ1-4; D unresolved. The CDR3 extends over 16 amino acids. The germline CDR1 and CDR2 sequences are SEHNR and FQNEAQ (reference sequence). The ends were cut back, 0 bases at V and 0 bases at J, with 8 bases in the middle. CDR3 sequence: CASSLADYATNEKLFF. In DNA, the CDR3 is TGTGCCAGCAGCTTAGCCGACTATGCAACTAATGAAAAACTGTTTTTT.

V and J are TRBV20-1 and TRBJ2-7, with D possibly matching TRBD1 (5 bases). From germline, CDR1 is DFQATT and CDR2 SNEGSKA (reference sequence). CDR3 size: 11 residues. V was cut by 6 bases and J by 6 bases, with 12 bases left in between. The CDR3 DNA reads TGCAGTGCAACCCAGGGTCGCGAGCAGTACTTC. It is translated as CSATQGREQYF.

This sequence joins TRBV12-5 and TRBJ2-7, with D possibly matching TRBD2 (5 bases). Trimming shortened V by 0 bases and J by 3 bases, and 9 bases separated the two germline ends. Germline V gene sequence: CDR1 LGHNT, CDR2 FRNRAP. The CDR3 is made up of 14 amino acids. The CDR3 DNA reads TGTGCTAGTGGTTTGGTGGACTGGAACTACGAGCAGTACTTC. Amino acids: CASGLVDWNYEQYF.

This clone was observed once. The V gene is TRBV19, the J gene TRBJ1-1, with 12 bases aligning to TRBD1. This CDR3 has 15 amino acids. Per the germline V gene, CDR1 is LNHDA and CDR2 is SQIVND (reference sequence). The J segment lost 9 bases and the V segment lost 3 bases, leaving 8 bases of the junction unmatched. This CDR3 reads CASSMTRDRGPQAFF. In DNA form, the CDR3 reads TGTGCCAGTAGTATGACTCGGGACAGGGGGCCCCAAGCTTTCTTT.

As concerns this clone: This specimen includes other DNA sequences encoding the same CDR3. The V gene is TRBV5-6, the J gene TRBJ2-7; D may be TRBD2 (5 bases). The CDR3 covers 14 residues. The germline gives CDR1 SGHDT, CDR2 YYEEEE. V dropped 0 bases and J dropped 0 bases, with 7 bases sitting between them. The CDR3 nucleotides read TGTGCCAGCAGCTTGGGCGCGGGCTCCTACGAGCAGTACTTC. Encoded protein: CASSLGAGSYEQYF.

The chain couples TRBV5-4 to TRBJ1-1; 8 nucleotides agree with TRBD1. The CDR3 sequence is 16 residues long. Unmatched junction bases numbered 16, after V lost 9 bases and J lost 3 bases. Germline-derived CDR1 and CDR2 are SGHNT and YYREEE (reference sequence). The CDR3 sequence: CAIGGGTGRKYTEAFF. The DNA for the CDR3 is TGTGCCATCGGTGGAGGGACAGGTCGAAAGTACACTGAAGCTTTCTTT.

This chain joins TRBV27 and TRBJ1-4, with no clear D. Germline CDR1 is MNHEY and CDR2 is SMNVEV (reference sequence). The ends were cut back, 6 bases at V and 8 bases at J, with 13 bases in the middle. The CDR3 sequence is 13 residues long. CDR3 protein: CASSAGPLEKLFF. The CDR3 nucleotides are TGTGCCAGCAGCGCGGGCCCTCTCGAAAAACTGTTTTTT.

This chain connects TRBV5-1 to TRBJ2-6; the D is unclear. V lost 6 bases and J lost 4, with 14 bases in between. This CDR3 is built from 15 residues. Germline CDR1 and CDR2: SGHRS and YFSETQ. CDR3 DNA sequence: TGCGCCAGCACCAGACAAGCCTCCGGGGCCAACGTCCTGACTTTC. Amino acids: CASTRQASGANVLTF.

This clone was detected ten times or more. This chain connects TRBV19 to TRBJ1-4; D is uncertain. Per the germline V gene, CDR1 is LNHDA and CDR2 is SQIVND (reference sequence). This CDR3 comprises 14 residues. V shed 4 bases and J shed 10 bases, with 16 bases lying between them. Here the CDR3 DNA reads TGTGCCAGTAGTAACCAGGATGGGGAGGGAAAACTGTTTTTT. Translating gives CASSNQDGEGKLFF.

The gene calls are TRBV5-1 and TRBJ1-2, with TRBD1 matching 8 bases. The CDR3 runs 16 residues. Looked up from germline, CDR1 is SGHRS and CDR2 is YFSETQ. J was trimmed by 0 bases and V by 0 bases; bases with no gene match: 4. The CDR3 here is CASSLGTGGPNYGYTF. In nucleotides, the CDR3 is TGCGCCAGCAGCTTGGGAACAGGGGGACCTAACTATGGCTACACCTTC.

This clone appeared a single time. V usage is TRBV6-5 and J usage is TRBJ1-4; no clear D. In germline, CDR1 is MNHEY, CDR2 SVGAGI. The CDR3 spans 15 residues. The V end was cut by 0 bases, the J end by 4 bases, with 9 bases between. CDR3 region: CASSYSGQNNEKLFF. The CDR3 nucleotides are TGTGCCAGCAGTTACTCGGGCCAGAATAATGAAAAACTGTTTTTT.